This TCR beta chain came from a study of beta chain features in type 1 diabetes. Study overall: The examined sorted cells totaled about 98 million across samples.

Points from the study as a whole: Shortening of TCRB CDR3s, moderate but significant, appeared in all four CD4+ subsets of Type 1 diabetes patients. Patients' naive, central memory and Treg TCRB repertoires seemed closer to one another than those of healthy donors.

Germline loops: CDR1 ENHRY, CDR2 SYGVKD. The V and J ends lost 0 bases and 11 bases respectively, with 14 bases between them. There are 15 residues in the CDR3. The entirety of the isolated RNA underwent reverse transcription, so expressed TCRB transcripts were sequenced. Sequenced by immunoSEQ multiplex PCR; TCRdb stores in-frame clones only, minus some. The table lists around 140,000 clones, around 8.8% of them singletons. For this clone: No antigen is known for it.

Sequences were obtained from central memory CD4+ T cells from blood. The receptor was isolated from a man aged 25-40 years with type 1 diabetes. This chain joins TRBV10-3 and TRBJ2-6; the D gene is possibly TRBD1 (6 bases). The CDR3: CAISESWQGSYVLTF. DNA of the CDR3: TGTGCCATCAGTGAGTCGTGGCAGGGGTCGTACGTCCTGACTTTC.